The rows below give T cell receptor beta chains drawn from one sample of a study of control samples from healthy donors and cancer patients. Profiled with immunoSEQ multiplex PCR; TCRdb holds only in-frame clones, not every one. Of over 100,000 clones listed, 80% to 95% were seen once; the top ten hold over 2%. Sequenced material: blood. Receptors originate from a woman between 45 and 65 years old in good health. CDR3s include the opening cysteine and the closing phenylalanine or tryptophan. The order of the fields is J gene, D gene, clone size, V gene, CDR3 protein, CDR3 DNA. D genes are given only for firm matches. The listing skips clone size in some rows; elsewhere it reads once, few, many or a size class.

TRBJ1-2	NA	few	TRBV5-1	CASSLVGGGYTF	TGCGCCAGCAGCTTGGTGGGGGGTGGCTACACCTTC
TRBJ2-5	NA	NA	TRBV7-7	CASSPMLAVTETQYF	TGTGCTAGCAGCCCCATGTTGGCAGTTACTGAGACCCAGTACTTC
TRBJ1-2	NA	NA	TRBV6-1	CASSDLRGYGYTF	TGTGCCAGCAGTGACCTCAGGGGTTATGGCTACACCTTC
TRBJ1-4	NA	NA	TRBV5-6	CASKSDGGEKLFF	TGTGCCAGCAAATCGGACGGGGGTGAAAAACTGTTTTTT
TRBJ1-5	TRBD1	once	TRBV2	CASRKRTGTGQPQHF	TGTGCCAGCAGAAAAAGGACAGGGACGGGTCAGCCCCAGCATTTT
TRBJ1-1	NA	NA	TRBV6-1	CASSEQGNTEAFF	TGTGCCAGCAGTGAACAGGGGAACACTGAAGCTTTCTTT
TRBJ1-1	TRBD1	once	TRBV6-5	CASRNLQGAEAFF	TGTGCCAGCAGAAACCTACAGGGGGCTGAAGCTTTCTTT
TRBJ2-3	NA	NA	TRBV5-1	CASSWDIAGGTDTQYF	TGCGCCAGCAGCTGGGACATTGCTGGCGGCACAGATACGCAGTATTTT
TRBJ1-4	NA	NA	TRBV10-1	CASSEKPQGFNEKLFF	TGCGCCAGCAGTGAAAAACCCCAGGGGTTTAATGAAAAACTGTTTTTT
TRBJ2-2	TRBD1	NA	TRBV5-5	CASSSRTGLTGELFF	TGTGCCAGCAGCTCCCGGACAGGGCTCACCGGGGAGCTGTTTTTT
TRBJ1-1	TRBD1	NA	TRBV29-1	CSALTAQGGNTEAFF	TGCAGCGCCCTCACCGCACAGGGGGGAAACACTGAAGCTTTCTTT
TRBJ1-5	NA	NA	TRBV30	CAWSPRGINQPQHF	TGTGCCTGGAGTCCAAGGGGTATCAATCAGCCCCAGCATTTT
TRBJ2-1	NA	many	TRBV21-1	CASHLGSRFYEQFF	TGTGCCAGTCACCTAGGGAGCAGGTTCTATGAGCAGTTCTTC
TRBJ2-7	TRBD1	NA	TRBV5-1	CASRLGEGTVYEQYF	TGCGCCAGCAGGCTTGGTGAGGGGACAGTGTACGAGCAGTACTTC
TRBJ1-1	NA	NA	TRBV5-1	CASSLEPGAHTEAFF	TGCGCCAGCAGCTTGGAACCGGGGGCTCACACTGAAGCTTTCTTT
TRBJ1-1	NA	NA	TRBV5-1	CASSPARGEAFF	TGCGCCAGCAGCCCGGCCAGGGGAGAAGCTTTCTTT
TRBJ1-2	NA	NA	TRBV5-4	CASSLEGEPRGYTF	TGTGCCAGCAGCTTAGAGGGGGAACCAAGGGGCTACACCTTC
TRBJ2-3	NA	NA	TRBV5-8	CASSLAGSTDTQYF	TGTGCCAGCAGCTTGGCGGGTAGCACAGATACGCAGTATTTT
TRBJ1-2	TRBD1	NA	TRBV28	CASRSGQDNYGYTF	TGTGCCAGCCGCTCGGGACAGGATAACTATGGCTACACCTTC
TRBJ2-1	TRBD2	NA	TRBV3-1/TRBV3-2	CASSQSFLAGGPSSNEQFF	TGTGCCAGCAGCCAAAGTTTCCTAGCGGGGGGGCCGTCTTCGAATGAGCAGTTCTTC
TRBJ1-2	NA	NA	TRBV25-1	CASSEERHPYGYTF	TGTGCCAGCAGTGAAGAAAGACACCCCTATGGCTACACCTTC
TRBJ1-5	NA	NA	TRBV6-4	CASSGRGGQPQHF	TGTGCCAGCAGTGGAAGGGGCGGTCAGCCCCAGCATTTT
TRBJ2-2	TRBD1	once	TRBV6-4	CAGRRDRICRGELFF	TGTGCCGGACGCCGGGACAGGATTTGTCGCGGGGAGCTGTTTTTT
TRBJ1-4	NA	NA	TRBV4-1	CASSNNWGRSDEKLFF	TGCGCCAGCAGCAACAATTGGGGGCGAAGTGATGAAAAACTGTTTTTT
TRBJ2-3	TRBD2	NA	TRBV10-2	CASKGGSADTQYF	TGCGCCAGCAAGGGCGGGAGTGCAGATACGCAGTATTTT
TRBJ2-1	TRBD2	NA	TRBV2	CASITSGTSSYNEQFF	TGTGCCAGCATTACCTCCGGGACTAGCTCGTACAATGAGCAGTTCTTC
TRBJ2-1	TRBD2	NA	TRBV5-1	CASSLPIGGGRNSYNEQFF	TGCGCCAGCAGCTTGCCTATTGGGGGCGGGAGGAACTCCTACAATGAGCAGTTCTTC
TRBJ1-1	NA	NA	TRBV19	CASSVTGGSSSEAFF	TGTGCCAGTAGTGTTACAGGTGGTAGTTCGTCTGAAGCTTTCTTT